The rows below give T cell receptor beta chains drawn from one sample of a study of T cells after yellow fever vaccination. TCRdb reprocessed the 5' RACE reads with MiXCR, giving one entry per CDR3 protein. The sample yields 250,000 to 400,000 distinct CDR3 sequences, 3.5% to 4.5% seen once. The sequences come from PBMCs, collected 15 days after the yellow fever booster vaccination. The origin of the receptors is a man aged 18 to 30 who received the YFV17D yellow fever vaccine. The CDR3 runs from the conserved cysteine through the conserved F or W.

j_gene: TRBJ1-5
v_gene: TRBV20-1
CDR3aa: CSARDGTQPQHF

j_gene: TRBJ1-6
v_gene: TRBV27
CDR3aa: CASSLETGSSPLHF

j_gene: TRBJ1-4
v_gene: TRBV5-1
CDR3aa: CASSLPTGNGDKLFF

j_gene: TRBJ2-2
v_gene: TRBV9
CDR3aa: CASSVVGLANTGELFF

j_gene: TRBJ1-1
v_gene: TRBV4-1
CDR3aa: CASSQGVKGAGGKGNTEAFF

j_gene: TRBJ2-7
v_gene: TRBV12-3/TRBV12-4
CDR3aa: CASSLDSPEQYF

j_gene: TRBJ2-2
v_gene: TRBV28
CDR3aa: CASTPPTSAGELFF

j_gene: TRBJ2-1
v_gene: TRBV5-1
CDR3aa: CASRGGAINNEQFF

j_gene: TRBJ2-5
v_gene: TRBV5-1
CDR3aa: CASSWTGGEETQYF

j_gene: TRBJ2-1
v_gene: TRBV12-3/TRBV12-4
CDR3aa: CASSLGLAGGNNEQFF

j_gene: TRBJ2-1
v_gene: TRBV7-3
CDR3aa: CASSITGYEQFF

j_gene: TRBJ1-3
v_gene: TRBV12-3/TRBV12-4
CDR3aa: CASRKNREHTIYF

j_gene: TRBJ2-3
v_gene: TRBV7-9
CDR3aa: CASSYNPPGLLWNTQYF

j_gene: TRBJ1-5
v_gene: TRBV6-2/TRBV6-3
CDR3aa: CASSYSTGFLGNQPQHF

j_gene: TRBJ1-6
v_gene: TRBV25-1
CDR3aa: CASSVQGAANSPLHF

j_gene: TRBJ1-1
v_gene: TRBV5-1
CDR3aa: CASSLDGSTEAFF

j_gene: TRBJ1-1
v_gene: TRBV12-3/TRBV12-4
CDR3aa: CASSRGQGARTFF

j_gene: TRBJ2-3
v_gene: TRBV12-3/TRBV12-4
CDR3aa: CASSLVATSTDTQYF

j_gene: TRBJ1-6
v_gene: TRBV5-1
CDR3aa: CASAFRDSRSYNSPLHF

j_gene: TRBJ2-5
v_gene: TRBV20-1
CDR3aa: CSAKSGGAEETQYF

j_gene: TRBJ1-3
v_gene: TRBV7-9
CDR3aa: CASSKDREHTIYF

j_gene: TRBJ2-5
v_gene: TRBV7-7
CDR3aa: CASSSVGLAGTETQYF

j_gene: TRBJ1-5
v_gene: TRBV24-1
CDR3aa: CATSDPPGQENQPQHF

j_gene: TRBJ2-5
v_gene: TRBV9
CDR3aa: CASSVVSGDQETQHF

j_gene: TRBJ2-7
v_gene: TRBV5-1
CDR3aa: CASSALGGGHEQYF

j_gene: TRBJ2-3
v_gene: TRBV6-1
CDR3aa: CASSDRDRDTDTQYF

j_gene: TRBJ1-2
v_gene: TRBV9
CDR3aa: CASSGGRAYTF

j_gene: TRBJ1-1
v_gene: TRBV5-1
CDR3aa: CASSLGQGHMNTEAFF

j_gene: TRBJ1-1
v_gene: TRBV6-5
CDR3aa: CASSYSINSLNTEAFF

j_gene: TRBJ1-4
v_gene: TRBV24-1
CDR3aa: CATSDSGVTNEKLFF

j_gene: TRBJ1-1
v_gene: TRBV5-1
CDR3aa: CASSSDWVGGTEAFF

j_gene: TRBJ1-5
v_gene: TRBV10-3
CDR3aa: CAISESKGSQPQHF

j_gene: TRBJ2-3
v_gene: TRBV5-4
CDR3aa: CASSPFAGFTDTQYF

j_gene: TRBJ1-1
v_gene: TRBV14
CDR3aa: CASNGGWGVTEAFF

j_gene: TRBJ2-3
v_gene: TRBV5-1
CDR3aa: CASSRVFLDTQYF

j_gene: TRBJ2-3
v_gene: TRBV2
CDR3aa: CASSDDPGDTQYF

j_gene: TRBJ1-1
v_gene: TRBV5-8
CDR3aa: CASSSGGGDTEAFF

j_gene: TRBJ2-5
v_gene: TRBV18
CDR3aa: CASSPPGSPLGETQYF

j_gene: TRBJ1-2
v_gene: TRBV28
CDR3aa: CASTSALDYGYTF